This TCR beta chain was sequenced during a study of post-analysis software for immune sequencing data (dated by TCRdb to between 2015 and 2017). Describing the broader study: Disease courses on record covered relapsing-remitting, secondary progressive and progressive-relapsing multiple sclerosis, though some patients had no subtype annotation. The multiple sclerosis patient repertoires were compared with approximately 11 previously published healthy control repertoires from donors aged about 6 to 25 years. A subset of samples was prepared in parallel using single-end sample barcoding, then pooled and co-amplified after Illumina adapter ligation. Study-wide findings and limitations: When samples were clustered directly using the F measure, samples prepared in the same batch co-clustered strongly, which prompted a batch-effect correction. Compared with controls, multiple sclerosis patients had significantly lower normalized Chao1 diversity, a finding suggesting substantial peripheral T-cell clonal expansion. Patients showed significantly higher frequencies than controls for about 5 TRBV segments, among them TRBV5-6, TRBV5-1 and TRBV20-1. The control group was slightly older than the multiple sclerosis patient group.

Via the germline V gene, CDR1 is ENHRY and CDR2 SYGVKD. The junction shows trimming of 6 bases on V and 2 bases on J, plus 19 bases between the germline ends. Spanning cysteine to phenylalanine, the CDR3 consists of 16 amino acids. The DNA shown is the 48-base CDR3, in frame from base 1. This clonotype was found a few times. The specificity of this receptor is unknown. No per-base quality is available; no much larger clone lies one base away. The protocol used for the library was PCR. For sequencing, an Illumina HiSeq 2500 was employed. To reduce PCR and sequencing biases, unique molecular identifiers were built into the TCR beta cDNA libraries. Every 1 to 10 million input T cells yielded roughly 0.5 million cDNA molecules, meaning each molecule approximated one T cell. The same protocol used for the earlier healthy control dataset was applied to prepare and sequence the patient libraries. Within a given batch, samples were prepared together, multiplexed and sequenced on the same HiSeq lane. As for the authors' bioinformatics: MIGEC handled the raw barcoded reads, throwing out single-read molecular identifier groups before consensus assembly and CDR3 extraction. Clonotype tables were post-analysed with VDJtools, normalizing diversity by down-sampling all datasets to the smallest sample size. In repertoire overlap clustering, CDR3 amino acid sequences, but not nucleotide sequences, were matched to correct batch-related cross-sample contamination. TCRdb itself trimmed the public reads at Q25 with fastp, ran MiXCR and retained productive beta chains. A single entry per CDR3 protein holds the most common genes and DNA from its merged rows. Here the V and J calls rest on TCRdb's processing, not on the authors' analysis. This sample lists 170,000 or so distinct CDR3 sequences; 30% were detected once. In total, the top ten clones hold about 1.6% of the sample.

To demonstrate the VDJtools post-analysis software, the study profiled TCR beta repertoires from the peripheral blood of about 13 young patients with multiple sclerosis. Multiple sclerosis patients were children and adolescents aged roughly 6 to 17 years. Sequencing was done on a sample of blood. The chain couples TRBV10-3 to TRBJ1-1; the D gene is perhaps TRBD1, from 6 matching bases. This receptor was obtained from a girl aged 5-17 years with multiple sclerosis. The CDR3: CAIRGGFKQGNTEAFF. The nucleotide sequence reads as follows: TGTGCCATCAGGGGAGGTTTCAAACAGGGCAACACTGAAGCTTTCTTT.